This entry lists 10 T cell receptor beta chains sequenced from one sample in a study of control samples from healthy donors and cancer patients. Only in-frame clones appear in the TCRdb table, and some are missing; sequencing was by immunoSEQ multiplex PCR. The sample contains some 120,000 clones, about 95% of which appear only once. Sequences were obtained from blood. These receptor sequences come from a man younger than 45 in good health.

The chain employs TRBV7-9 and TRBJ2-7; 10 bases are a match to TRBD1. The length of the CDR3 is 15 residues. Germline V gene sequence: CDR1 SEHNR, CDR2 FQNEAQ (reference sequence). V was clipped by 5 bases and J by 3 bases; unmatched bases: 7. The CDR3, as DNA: TGTGCCAGCAGCCAGGGACAGGGGAGAGTCTACGAGCAGTACTTC. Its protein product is CASSQGQGRVYEQYF.

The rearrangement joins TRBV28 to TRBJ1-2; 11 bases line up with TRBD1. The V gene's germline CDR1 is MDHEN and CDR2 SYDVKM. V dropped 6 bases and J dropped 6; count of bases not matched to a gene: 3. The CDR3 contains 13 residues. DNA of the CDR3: TGTGCCAGCAGGGACAGGGGGCAAGATGGCTACACCTTC. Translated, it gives CASRDRGQDGYTF.

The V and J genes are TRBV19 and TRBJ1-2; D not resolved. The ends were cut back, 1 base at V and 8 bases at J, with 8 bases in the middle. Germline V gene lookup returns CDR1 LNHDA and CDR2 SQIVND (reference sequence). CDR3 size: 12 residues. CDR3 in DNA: TGTGCCAGTAGTATAGGAAGAAGCGGCTACACCTTC. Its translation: CASSIGRSGYTF.

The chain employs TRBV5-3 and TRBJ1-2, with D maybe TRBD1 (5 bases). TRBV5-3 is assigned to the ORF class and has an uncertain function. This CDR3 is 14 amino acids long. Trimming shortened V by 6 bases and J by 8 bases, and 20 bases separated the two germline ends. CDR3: CARNQFGGEVGYTF. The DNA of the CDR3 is TGTGCCAGAAACCAATTCGGGGGGGAGGTCGGCTACACCTTC.

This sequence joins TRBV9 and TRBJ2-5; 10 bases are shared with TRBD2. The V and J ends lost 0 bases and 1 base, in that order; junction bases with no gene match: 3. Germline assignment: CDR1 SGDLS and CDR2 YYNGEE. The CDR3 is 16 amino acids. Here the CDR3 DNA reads TGTGCCAGCAGCGTAGGGGTAGCGGGGGGCCAAGAGACCCAGTACTTC. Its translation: CASSVGVAGGQETQYF. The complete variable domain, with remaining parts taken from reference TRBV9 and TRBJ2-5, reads DSGVTQTPKHLITATGQRVTLRCSPRSGDLSVYWYQQSLDQGLQFLIQYYNGEERAKGNILERFSAQQFPDLHSELNLSSLELGDSALYFCASSVGVAGGQETQYFGPGTRLLVL.

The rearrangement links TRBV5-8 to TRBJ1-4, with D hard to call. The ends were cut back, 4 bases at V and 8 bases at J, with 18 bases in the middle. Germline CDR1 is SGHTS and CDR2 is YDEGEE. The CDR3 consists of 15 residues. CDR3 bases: TGTGCCAGCAGCCTCAAAGCGACCTTGGGAGAAAAACTGTTTTTT. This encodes CASSLKATLGEKLFF.

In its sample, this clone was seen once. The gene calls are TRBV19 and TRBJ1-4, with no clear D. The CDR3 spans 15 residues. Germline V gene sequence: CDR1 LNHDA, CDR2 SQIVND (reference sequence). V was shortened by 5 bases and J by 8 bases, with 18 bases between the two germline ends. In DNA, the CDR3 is TGTGCCAGTAGTCCCGTGGCGGGGTTAGGGGAAAAACTGTTTTTT. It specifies CASSPVAGLGEKLFF. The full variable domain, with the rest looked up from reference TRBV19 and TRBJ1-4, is DGGITQSPKYLFRKEGQNVTLSCEQNLNHDAMYWYRQDPGQGLRLIYYSQIVNDFQKGDIAEGYSVSREKKESFPLTVTSAQKNPTAFYLCASSPVAGLGEKLFFGSGTQLSVL.

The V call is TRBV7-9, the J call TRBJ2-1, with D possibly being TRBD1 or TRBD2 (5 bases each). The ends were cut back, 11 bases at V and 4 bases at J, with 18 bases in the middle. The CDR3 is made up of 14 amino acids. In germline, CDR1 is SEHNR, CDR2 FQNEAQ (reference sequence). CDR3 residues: CARVGAGAYNEQFF. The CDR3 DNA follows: TGTGCCCGGGTTGGGGCGGGTGCTTACAATGAGCAGTTCTTC.

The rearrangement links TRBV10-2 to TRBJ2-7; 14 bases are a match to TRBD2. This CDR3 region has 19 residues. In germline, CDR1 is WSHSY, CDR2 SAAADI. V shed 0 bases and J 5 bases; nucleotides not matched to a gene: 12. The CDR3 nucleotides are TGCGCCAGCAGTGAGTCCTTCCCCGGGACTAGCGGGGGTACAGACGAGCAGTACTTC. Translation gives CASSESFPGTSGGTDEQYF.

CDR3 nucleotide sequence: TGTGCCAGCAGCTCTCCCAGGGCTCTGAGAACTGAAGCTTTCTTT. This encodes CASSSPRALRTEAFF. This rearrangement joins TRBV28 to TRBJ1-1; maybe TRBD1 (5 bases). Germline CDR1 MDHEN, CDR2 SYDVKM. This CDR3 region has 15 residues. V was pared by 6 bases and J by 5 bases, with 19 bases between.